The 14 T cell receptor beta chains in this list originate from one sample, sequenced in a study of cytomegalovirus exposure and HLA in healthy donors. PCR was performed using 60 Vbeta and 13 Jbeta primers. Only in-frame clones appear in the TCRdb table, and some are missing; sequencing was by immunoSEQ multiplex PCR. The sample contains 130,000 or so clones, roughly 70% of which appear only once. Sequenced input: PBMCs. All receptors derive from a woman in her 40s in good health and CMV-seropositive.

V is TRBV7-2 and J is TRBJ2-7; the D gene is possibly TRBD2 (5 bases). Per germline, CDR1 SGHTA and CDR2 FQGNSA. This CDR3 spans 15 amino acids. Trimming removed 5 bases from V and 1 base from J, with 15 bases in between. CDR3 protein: CASSLREFSSYEQYF. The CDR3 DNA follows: TGTGCCAGCAGCCTAAGGGAGTTTTCGTCCTACGAGCAGTACTTC. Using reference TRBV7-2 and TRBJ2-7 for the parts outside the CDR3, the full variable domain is GAGVSQSPSNKVTEKGKDVELRCDPISGHTALYWYRQSLGQGLEFLIYFQGNSAPDKSGLPSDRFSAERTGGSVSTLTIQRTQQEDSAVYLCASSLREFSSYEQYFGPGTRLTVT.

The CDR3 DNA follows: TGTGCCAGCAGTGACTCCACCGGGGAGCTGTTTTTT. This codes for CASSDSTGELFF. The chain carries TRBV25-1 and TRBJ2-2; D unclear. V was cut by 3 bases and J by 4 bases, with 3 bases left in between. Per the germline V gene, CDR1 is MGHDK and CDR2 is SYGVNS. The CDR3 has 12 residues.

CDR3 nucleotide sequence: TGTGCCAGCAGCCAGGACATAGGGACAGGGAATCAGCCCCAGCATTTT. Translation: CASSQDIGTGNQPQHF. The chain is built from TRBV4-2 and TRBJ1-5, with TRBD1 matching 9 bases. J was trimmed by 4 bases and V by 3 bases; bases with no gene match: 7. The CDR3 has 16 amino acids. Looked up from germline, CDR1 is LGHNA and CDR2 is YNFKEQ.

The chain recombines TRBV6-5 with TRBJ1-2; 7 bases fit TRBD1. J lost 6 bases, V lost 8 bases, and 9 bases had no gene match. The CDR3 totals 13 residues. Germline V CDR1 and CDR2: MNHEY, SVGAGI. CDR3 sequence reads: CASAQGTEHGYTF. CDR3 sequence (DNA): TGTGCCAGCGCTCAAGGGACAGAACATGGCTACACCTTC.

In DNA form, the CDR3 reads TGCGCCAGCAGCCAATTGACAGCCGGCCCTGGCTACACCTTC. This gives the protein CASSQLTAGPGYTF. The chain couples TRBV4-3 to TRBJ1-2; TRBD1 might be the D (5 bases). Per germline, CDR1 LGHNA and CDR2 YSLEER. V was shortened by 2 bases and J by 7 bases, with 14 bases between the two germline ends. The CDR3 runs 14 residues.

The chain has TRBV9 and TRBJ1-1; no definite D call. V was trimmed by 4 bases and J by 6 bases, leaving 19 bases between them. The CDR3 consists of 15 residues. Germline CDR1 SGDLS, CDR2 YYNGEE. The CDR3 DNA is TGTGCCAGCAGCTCCCCCTCCGGGTCCCCGGCTGAAGCTTTCTTT. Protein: CASSSPSGSPAEAFF.

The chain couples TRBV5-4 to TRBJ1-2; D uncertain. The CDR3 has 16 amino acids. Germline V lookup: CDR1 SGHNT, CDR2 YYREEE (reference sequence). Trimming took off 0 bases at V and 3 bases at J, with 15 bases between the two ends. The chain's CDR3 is CASSLGVGMMDYGYTF. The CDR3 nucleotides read TGTGCCAGCAGCTTGGGAGTCGGGATGATGGACTATGGCTACACCTTC.

CDR3 amino acids: CASSLAAGIYEQYF. The CDR3 nucleotides are TGTGCCAGCAGCTTGGCGGCAGGGATCTACGAGCAGTACTTC. The chain uses TRBV5-5 and TRBJ2-7; possible D gene TRBD1, 5 bases. V dropped 0 bases and J dropped 3 bases, with 10 bases sitting between them. CDR3 length equals 14 residues. CDR1 is SGHKS and CDR2 is YYEKEE in the germline V gene (reference sequence).

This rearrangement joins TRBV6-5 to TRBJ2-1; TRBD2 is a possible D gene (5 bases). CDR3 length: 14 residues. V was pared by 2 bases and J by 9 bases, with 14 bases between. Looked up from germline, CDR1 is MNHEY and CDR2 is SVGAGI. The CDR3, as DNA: TGTGCCAGCAGTTACCGAACTAGTCCCAGTGAGCAGTTCTTC. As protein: CASSYRTSPSEQFF.

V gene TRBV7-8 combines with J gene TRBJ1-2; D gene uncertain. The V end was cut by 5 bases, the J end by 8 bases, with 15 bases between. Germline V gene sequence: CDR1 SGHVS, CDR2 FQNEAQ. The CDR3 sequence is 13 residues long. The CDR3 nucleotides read TGTGCCAGCAGCCAACTCGGCGGCAAGGGCTACACCTTC. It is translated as CASSQLGGKGYTF. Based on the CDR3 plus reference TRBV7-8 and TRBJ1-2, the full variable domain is GAGVSQSPRYKVAKRGQDVALRCDPISGHVSLFWYQQALGQGPEFLTYFQNEAQLDKSGLPSDRFFAERPEGSVSTLKIQRTQQEDSAVYLCASSQLGGKGYTFGSGTRLTVV.

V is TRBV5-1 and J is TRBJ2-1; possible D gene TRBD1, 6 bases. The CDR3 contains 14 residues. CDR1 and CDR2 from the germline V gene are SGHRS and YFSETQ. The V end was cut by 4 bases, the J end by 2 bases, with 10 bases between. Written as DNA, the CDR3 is TGCGCCAGCAGCCCGGGACAAACCTACAATGAGCAGTTCTTC. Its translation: CASSPGQTYNEQFF.

Written as DNA, the CDR3 is TGTGCCAGTAGTGGCAGGGGGTTGAACACTGAAGCTTTCTTT. Amino acid sequence: CASSGRGLNTEAFF. The chain couples TRBV19 to TRBJ1-1, with 7 bases lining up with TRBD1. V shed 5 bases and J 0 bases; nucleotides not matched to a gene: 3. Germline-derived CDR1 and CDR2 are LNHDA and SQIVND (reference sequence). CDR3 length: 14 amino acids.

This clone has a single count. In nucleotides, the CDR3 is TGTGCCAGCAGCTTCGACAGTAACTATGGCTACACCTTC. This sequence encodes CASSFDSNYGYTF. The V call is TRBV14, the J call TRBJ1-2, with D possibly matching TRBD1 (5 bases). Germline values: CDR1 SGHDN, CDR2 FVKESK. V gave up 5 bases and J gave up 1 base, with 8 bases separating them. This CDR3 has 13 residues.

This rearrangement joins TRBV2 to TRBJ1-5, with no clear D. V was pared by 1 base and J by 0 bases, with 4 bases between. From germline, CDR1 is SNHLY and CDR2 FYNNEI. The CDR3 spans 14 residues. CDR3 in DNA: TGTGCCAGCAGTGAAGGGAGTAGCAATCAGCCCCAGCATTTT. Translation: CASSEGSSNQPQHF.